Below are 27 T cell receptor beta chains sequenced from a single sample in a study of graft-versus-host responses after intestinal transplantation. Their target antigens are unknown. Clones were sequenced by immunoSEQ multiplex PCR, and TCRdb holds only the in-frame ones, with some missing. The repertoire holds about 51,000 clones, with 70% to 90% as singletons. This material consisted of unstimulated CD4+ T cells sorted from spleen or lymph node cells, taken before transplant. The source is a human donor who was the organ donor for an intestinal transplant.

Concerning this clone itself: The identical CDR3 is also encoded by other nucleotide sequences in the sample. J is TRBJ2-7 and V is TRBV7-3; 7 bases fit TRBD2. Trimming cost V 4 bases and J 3 bases; bases outside gene matches: 9. The CDR3 runs 15 residues. Germline V gene sequence: CDR1 SGHTA, CDR2 FQGTGA. The CDR3 loop reads CASSCPKREHYEQYF. The CDR3 coding sequence is TGTGCCAGCAGCTGCCCCAAGCGGGAACACTACGAGCAGTACTTC.

V gene TRBV1 combines with J gene TRBJ2-7; the table names TRBD2, a call not compared with the DNA. TRBV1 is classified as a pseudogene. This CDR3 comprises 18 residues. The CDR3 DNA follows: TGCACCAGCAGCCAAGAGGGGCCCGGTAGGCGGGATTGGCACGAGCAGTACTTC. The encoded protein is CTSSQEGPGRRDWHEQYF.

The chain combines TRBV6-6 with TRBJ2-7, with D maybe TRBD1 (6 bases). Trimming left V 6 bases short and J 4 bases short, with 13 bases between. The CDR3 sequence is 13 residues long. Germline CDR1 MNHNY, CDR2 SVGAGI (reference sequence). The CDR3 protein is CASRGAEWYEQYF. The CDR3 coding sequence is TGTGCCAGCAGGGGGGCCGAGTGGTACGAGCAGTACTTC.

The chain has TRBV7-2 and TRBJ2-3; D gene uncertain. V was pared by 1 base and J by 2 bases, with 7 bases between. There are 14 residues in the CDR3. Germline CDR1 SGHTA, CDR2 FQGNSA. CDR3 bases: TGTGCCAGCAGCTTAGGAGCTTCCACAGATACGCAGTATTTT. This codes for CASSLGASTDTQYF.

This clone was counted a few times. The chain recombines TRBV7-3 with TRBJ2-1; 10 bases line up with TRBD2. Unmatched junction bases numbered 6, after V lost 5 bases and J lost 5 bases. CDR3 length: 15 amino acids. Per germline, CDR1 SGHTA and CDR2 FQGTGA. CDR3 residues: CASSQAGGNHNEQFF. DNA of the CDR3: TGTGCCAGCAGCCAAGCGGGAGGGAACCACAATGAGCAGTTCTTC. Full variable domain (rest looked up from reference TRBV7-3 and TRBJ2-1): GAGVSQTPSNKVTEKGKYVELRCDPISGHTALYWYRQSLGQGPEFLIYFQGTGAADDSGLPNDRFFAVRPEGSVSTLKIQRTERGDSAVYLCASSQAGGNHNEQFFGPGTRLTVL.

The CDR3 nucleotides read TGTGCCAGCAGCAAAGTTCGGAAGAGAGGGCAGTTCTTC. This encodes CASSKVRKRGQFF. This sequence joins TRBV21-1 and TRBJ2-1; the listed D gene, TRBD2, was not tested against the DNA. TRBV21-1 constitutes a pseudogene. The CDR3 runs to 13 residues.

The chain employs TRBV18 and TRBJ2-3; 10 nucleotides line up with TRBD1. There are 16 residues in the CDR3. Germline trimming cut 2 bases from V and 1 base from J; bases unmatched to any gene: 3. Germline lookup yields CDR1 KGHSH and CDR2 LQKENI. The CDR3 protein is CASSPGTGVGTDTQYF. The CDR3 region has the DNA TGTGCCAGCTCACCAGGGACAGGGGTAGGCACAGATACGCAGTATTTT.

V is TRBV6-5 and J is TRBJ1-4; 10 positions agree with TRBD1. Per the germline V gene, CDR1 is MNHEY and CDR2 is SVGAGI. CDR3 length: 16 residues. The J segment lost 10 bases and the V segment lost 0 bases, leaving 8 bases of the junction unmatched. The CDR3 DNA is TGTGCCAGCAGTTACTCGCCCGGGACAGGGGCATCAAAACTGTTTTTT. It yields the protein CASSYSPGTGASKLFF.

This chain links TRBV5-5 with TRBJ2-7, with 8 bases that match TRBD1. The CDR3 covers 13 residues. Germline values: CDR1 SGHKS, CDR2 YYEKEE (reference sequence). V was pared by 3 bases and J by 7 bases, with 6 bases of the junction left unmatched. CDR3 nucleotide sequence: TGTGCCAGCAGCTCAGGGGGCCGGGGGGAGCAGTACTTC. This gives the protein CASSSGGRGEQYF.

The V and J genes are TRBV5-8 and TRBJ2-2; 11 bases map to TRBD2. V was pared by 4 bases and J by 5 bases, with 10 bases of the junction left unmatched. The CDR3 contains 17 residues. Germline-derived CDR1 and CDR2 are SGHTS and YDEGEE. CDR3: CASSLDLTSGITGELFF. The CDR3 DNA sequence: TGTGCCAGCAGCCTCGATTTGACTAGCGGGATTACCGGGGAGCTGTTTTTT.

This chain joins TRBV7-8 and TRBJ1-1, with 7 bases matching TRBD1. Germline CDR1 reads SGHVS; CDR2 reads FQNEAQ. The CDR3 has 15 residues. Trimming took 5 bases from V and 1 from J; bases not matched to a gene: 7. CDR3: CASSSTGASNTEAFF. The DNA for the CDR3 is TGTGCCAGCAGCAGCACAGGGGCTTCGAACACTGAAGCTTTCTTT.

The V gene is TRBV5-6, the J gene TRBJ2-3; D may be TRBD2 (6 bases). Germline V CDR1 and CDR2: SGHDT, YYEEEE. V dropped 4 bases and J dropped 4 bases, with 16 bases sitting between them. There are 15 residues in the CDR3. The CDR3 nucleotides read TGTGCCAGCAGCGTGGAGGGGCTCGGGTCAGATACGCAGTATTTT. Encoded protein: CASSVEGLGSDTQYF.

The genes are TRBV28 and TRBJ1-1, with TRBD1 as a possible D gene (5 bases). V lost 8 bases, J lost 2 bases, and 39 bases lay in between. Germline CDR1 MDHEN, CDR2 SYDVKM. The CDR3 extends over 22 amino acids. The DNA for the CDR3 is TGTGCCAGCGGGTTCTTTATGGGGCGGGGACTTCGACCGGGCCACCCAAACACTGAAGCTTTCTTT. Translated: CASGFFMGRGLRPGHPNTEAFF.

V is TRBV5-1 and J is TRBJ1-3, with D possibly matching TRBD1 (6 bases). Per germline, CDR1 SGHRS and CDR2 YFSETQ. The CDR3 runs to 15 residues. Trimming cost V 1 base and J 4 bases, with 12 bases left between them. The CDR3 is CASSLSGGSGNTIYF. Written as DNA, the CDR3 is TGCGCCAGCAGCTTGTCGGGGGGCTCAGGAAACACCATATATTTT.

As for this clone: Other DNA sequences within the sample encode an identical CDR3. This chain links TRBV30 with TRBJ2-7, with 7 nucleotides matching TRBD2. There are 14 residues in the CDR3. Germline lookup yields CDR1 GTSNPN and CDR2 SVGIG (reference sequence). The J segment lost 5 bases and the V segment lost 4 bases, leaving 11 bases of the junction unmatched. CDR3 nucleotides: TGTGCCTGGACTAGCGGCTTAAGGCGGGACGAGCAGTACTTC. Encoded protein: CAWTSGLRRDEQYF.

The V and J genes are TRBV5-1 and TRBJ2-6, with 11 bases fitting TRBD1. The V segment lost 0 bases and the J segment 1 base; nucleotides outside the gene matches: 6. The CDR3 length is 19 residues. Germline V gives CDR1 SGHRS, CDR2 YFSETQ. DNA of the CDR3: TGCGCCAGCAGCTTGGTTCAAGGACAGGGGGCATCTGGGGCCAACGTCCTGACTTTC. Protein sequence: CASSLVQGQGASGANVLTF.

This chain links TRBV5-1 with TRBJ2-3; D is undetermined. Germline values: CDR1 SGHRS, CDR2 YFSETQ. The CDR3 contains 13 residues. Between the trimmed V and J ends, which lost 4 bases and 0 bases, there was a span of 6 bases. The chain's CDR3 is CASSPTSTDTQYF. CDR3 DNA sequence: TGCGCCAGCAGCCCGACTAGCACAGATACGCAGTATTTT. Full variable domain (outside the CDR3, taken from reference TRBV5-1 and TRBJ2-3): KAGVTQTPRYLIKTRGQQVTLSCSPISGHRSVSWYQQTPGQGLQFLFEYFSETQRNKGNFPGRFSGRQFSNSRSEMNVSTLELGDSALYLCASSPTSTDTQYFGPGTRLTVL.

The gene calls are TRBV7-3 and TRBJ2-3, with D uncertain. Looked up from germline, CDR1 is SGHTA and CDR2 is FQGTGA. This CDR3 contains 12 residues. The V gene lost 4 bases and the J gene lost 3 bases, with 5 bases spanning the gap. The DNA of the CDR3 is TGTGCCAGCAGCTCCGGGACAGATACGCAGTATTTT. Translation: CASSSGTDTQYF.

The V call is TRBV5-5, the J call TRBJ2-2; 7 bases agree with TRBD2. Germline V gene sequence: CDR1 SGHKS, CDR2 YYEKEE (reference sequence). This CDR3 is built from 15 residues. The V gene end was trimmed by 4 bases and the J gene end by 4 bases; junction bases not matched to a gene: 7. CDR3 nucleotides: TGTGCCAGCAGCCCCAGGAGCGGGGTCACCGGGGAGCTGTTTTTT. Its translation is CASSPRSGVTGELFF.

The chain combines TRBV7-9 with TRBJ1-1, with D uncertain. Germline CDR1 reads SEHNR; CDR2 reads FQNEAQ (reference sequence). With 2 bases removed from V and 5 bases from J, the gap between germline ends came to 9 bases. This CDR3 is 13 amino acids long. CDR3 sequence reads: CASSLSQKTEAFF. CDR3 DNA sequence: TGTGCCAGCAGCTTATCCCAGAAAACTGAAGCTTTCTTT.

The genes are TRBV7-2 and TRBJ2-1, with 7 bases matching TRBD2. The V and J ends lost 3 bases and 3 bases, in that order; junction bases with no gene match: 14. The CDR3 has 18 amino acids. In germline, CDR1 is SGHTA, CDR2 FQGNSA. CDR3 in DNA: TGTGCCAGCAGCTTGTTTGGCGGGAGATCTTCGGGCTACAATGAGCAGTTCTTC. Translating it yields CASSLFGGRSSGYNEQFF.

The genes are TRBV6-1 and TRBJ1-2; D not certain. This CDR3 comprises 15 residues. Looked up from germline, CDR1 is MNHNS and CDR2 is SASEGT. Trimming took off 5 bases at V and 1 base at J, with 14 bases between the two ends. DNA of the CDR3: TGTGCCAGCAGTTCTAGCATATTGAATAACTATGGCTACACCTTC. Encoded protein: CASSSSILNNYGYTF.

CDR3 bases: TGCAGCGCCGGTCCCCGGGACATGCCGTTCTTC. This encodes CSAGPRDMPFF. The chain joins TRBV29-1 to TRBJ2-1; a weak D match, TRBD1 (6 bases). The germline V gene encodes CDR1 SQVTM and CDR2 ANQGSEA. V was cut by 7 bases and J by 15 bases, with 19 bases left in between. The CDR3 is 11 residues long.

This rearrangement joins TRBV7-9 to TRBJ2-5, with D tentatively TRBD1 (5 bases). The CDR3 is 13 amino acids. Trimming left V 6 bases short and J 2 bases short, with 10 bases between. CDR1 and CDR2 from the germline V gene are SEHNR and FQNEAQ (reference sequence). CDR3 bases: TGTGCCAGCAGACCAGGGCTTCAAGAGACCCAGTACTTC. Translation gives CASRPGLQETQYF. The variable domain in full, completed from reference TRBV7-9 and TRBJ2-5, reads DTGVSQNPRHKITKRGQNVTFRCDPISEHNRLYWYRQTLGQGPEFLTYFQNEAQLEKSRLLSDRFSAERPKGSFSTLEIQRTEQGDSAMYLCASRPGLQETQYFGPGTRLLVL.

This chain links TRBV6-6 with TRBJ2-1; TRBD2 agrees at 10 bases. V was pared by 5 bases and J by 6 bases, with 7 bases of the junction left unmatched. This CDR3 has 15 amino acids. Per the germline V gene, CDR1 is MNHNY and CDR2 is SVGAGI (reference sequence). CDR3 in amino acids: CASSTSSGSPNEQFF. The CDR3 coding sequence is TGTGCCAGCAGTACCTCTAGCGGGAGTCCCAATGAGCAGTTCTTC.

This chain links TRBV18 with TRBJ2-4; 11 positions match TRBD2. This CDR3 is built from 20 residues. With 3 bases clipped from V and 0 bases from J, the junction kept 13 bases outside the gene matches. Germline V CDR1 and CDR2: KGHSH, LQKENI. CDR3 residues: CASSPFSGRAPEIAKNIQYF. The CDR3 DNA reads as TGTGCCAGCTCACCGTTTAGCGGGAGGGCCCCGGAGATAGCCAAAAACATTCAGTACTTC.

The gene calls are TRBV2 and TRBJ1-2; 9 bases fit TRBD1. The CDR3 is 15 amino acids. Trimming removed 2 bases from V and 8 bases from J; junction bases left unmatched: 9. In germline, CDR1 is SNHLY, CDR2 FYNNEI. The CDR3 loop is CASSENRQGVRGYTF. Written as DNA, the CDR3 is TGTGCCAGCAGTGAAAATCGACAGGGGGTGAGGGGCTACACCTTC.